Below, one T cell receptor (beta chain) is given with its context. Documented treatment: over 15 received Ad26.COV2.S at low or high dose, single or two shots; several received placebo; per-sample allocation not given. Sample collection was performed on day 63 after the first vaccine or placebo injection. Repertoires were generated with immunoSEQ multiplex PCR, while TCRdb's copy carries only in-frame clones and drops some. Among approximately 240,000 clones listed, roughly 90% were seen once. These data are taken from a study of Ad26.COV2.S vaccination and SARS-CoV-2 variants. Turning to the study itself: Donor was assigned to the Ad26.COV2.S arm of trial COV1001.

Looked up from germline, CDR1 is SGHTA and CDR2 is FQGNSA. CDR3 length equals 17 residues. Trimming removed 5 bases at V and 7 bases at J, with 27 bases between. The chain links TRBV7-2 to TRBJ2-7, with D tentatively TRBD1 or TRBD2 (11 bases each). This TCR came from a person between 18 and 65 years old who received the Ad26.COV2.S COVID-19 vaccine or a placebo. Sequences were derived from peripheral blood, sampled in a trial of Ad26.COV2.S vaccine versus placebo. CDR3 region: CASSDRDRGLAGGEQYF. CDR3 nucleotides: TGTGCCAGCAGCGACCGGGACAGGGGGTTAGCGGGGGGGGAGCAGTACTTC.